This T cell receptor (beta chain) is from a study of T cell changes during pregnancy in multiple sclerosis. This CDR3 has 15 amino acids. V was shortened by 2 bases and J by 0 bases, with 9 bases between the two germline ends. Germline V lookup: CDR1 SNHLY, CDR2 FYNNEI. Sequencing used immunoSEQ multiplex PCR; TCRdb keeps in-frame clones, though not all of them. This repertoire shows over 80,000 clones, about 94% found once; its top ten account for less than 1.5%. The specimen comprised peripheral blood, sampled in the third trimester of pregnancy. The chain joins TRBV2 to TRBJ2-3; the D gene is possibly TRBD1 (6 bases). This clonotype was sampled from a female donor in good health, enrolled as a control in a pregnancy study. The CDR3 region is CASSEIRGSTDTQYF. The CDR3 region has the DNA TGTGCCAGCAGTGAAATCAGGGGAAGCACAGATACGCAGTATTTT. Looking up the rest from reference TRBV2 and TRBJ2-3 gives the full variable domain: EPEVTQTPSHQVTQMGQEVILRCVPISNHLYFYWYRQILGQKVEFLVSFYNNEISEKSEIFDDQFSVERPDGSNFTLKIRSTKLEDSAMYFCASSEIRGSTDTQYFGPGTRLTVL.